This TCR beta chain derives from a study of T cell responses to AZD1222 COVID-19 vaccine. Broader study findings: Two doses of AZD1222 preceded a rise in Spike-specific TCR breadth and depth. Donors, mostly white British, included more females; clonal diversity was possibly underestimated.

Repertoires were generated with immunoSEQ multiplex PCR, while TCRdb's copy carries only in-frame clones and drops some. The table lists about 110,000 clones, roughly 90% of them singletons. Remarks on this clone: Its cognate antigen is unknown.

Trimming removed 4 bases at V and 2 bases at J, with 9 bases between. Germline values: CDR1 SGDLS, CDR2 YYNGEE. The CDR3 extends over 13 amino acids. The specimen was peripheral blood, collected on day 0 of AZD1222 vaccination. The chain uses TRBV9 and TRBJ1-1; no clear D. This TCR came from an adult in good health. For the CDR3, the DNA is TGTGCCAGCAGCCCTGACATTAACACTGAAGCTTTCTTT. Translating it yields CASSPDINTEAFF.